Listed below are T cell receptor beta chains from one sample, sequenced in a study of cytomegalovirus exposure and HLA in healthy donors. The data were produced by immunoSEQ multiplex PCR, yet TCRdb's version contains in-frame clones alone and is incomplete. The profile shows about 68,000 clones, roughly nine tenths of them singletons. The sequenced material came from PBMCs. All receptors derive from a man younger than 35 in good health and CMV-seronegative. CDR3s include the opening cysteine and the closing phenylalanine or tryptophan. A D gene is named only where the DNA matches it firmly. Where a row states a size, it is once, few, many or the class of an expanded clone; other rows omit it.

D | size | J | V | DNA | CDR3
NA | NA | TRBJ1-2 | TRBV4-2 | TGTGCCAGCAGCCAAGATCAGGGGTGGAATGGCTACACCTTC | CASSQDQGWNGYTF
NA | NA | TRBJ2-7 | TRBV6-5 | TGTGCCAGCAGACACTTGACAGTATACGAGCAGTACTTC | CASRHLTVYEQYF
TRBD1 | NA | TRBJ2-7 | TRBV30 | TGTGCCTGGAGTGTAATACAGGGGCAGTACCACGAGCAGTACTTC | CAWSVIQGQYHEQYF
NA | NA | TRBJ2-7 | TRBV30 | TGTGCCTGGAGTGTACTCCGAGGGGAGCAGTACTTC | CAWSVLRGEQYF
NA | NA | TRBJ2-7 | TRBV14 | TGTGCCAGCAGTCGATCCCGGGGGGCAATTTACGAGCAGTACTTC | CASSRSRGAIYEQYF
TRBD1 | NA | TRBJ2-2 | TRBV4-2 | TGTGCCAGCAGCCGGGGACAGGCGAACACCGGGGAGCTGTTTTTT | CASSRGQANTGELFF
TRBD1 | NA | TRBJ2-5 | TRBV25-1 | TGTGCCAGCAGTATGACAGGGGCCTCCCGAAGGGGAGAGACCCAGTACTTC | CASSMTGASRRGETQYF
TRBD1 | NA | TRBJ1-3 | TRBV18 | TGTGCCAGCTCACCACCGGGACAGGCAAGAAACACCATATATTTT | CASSPPGQARNTIYF
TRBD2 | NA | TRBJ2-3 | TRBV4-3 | TGCGCCAGCAGCCAAGATCTTCCGGGGGGGGGAGCAGATACGCAGTATTTT | CASSQDLPGGGADTQYF
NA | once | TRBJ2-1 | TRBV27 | TGTGCCAGCAGTTTATCAGTCGGGACTCCCAATGAGCAGTTCTTC | CASSLSVGTPNEQFF
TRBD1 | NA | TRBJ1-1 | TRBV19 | TGTGCCAGTAGGGAGGGACAGGTTGGGGGAGCTTTCTTT | CASREGQVGGAFF
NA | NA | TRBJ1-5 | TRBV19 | TGTGCCAGTACCAGAGCAGGGGATAGTGCTCAGCCCCAGCATTTT | CASTRAGDSAQPQHF
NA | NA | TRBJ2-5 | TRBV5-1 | TGCGCCAGCAGCTTGGCGGGACACCCCCAAGAGACCCAGTACTTC | CASSLAGHPQETQYF
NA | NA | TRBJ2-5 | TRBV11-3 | TGTGCCAGCAGCTCAGGGGGGCGTGAGGAGACCCAGTACTTC | CASSSGGREETQYF
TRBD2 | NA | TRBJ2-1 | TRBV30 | TGTGCCTGGAGTCCAGCTAGCGGGAGAGGTTTGGACAATGAGCAGTTCTTC | CAWSPASGRGLDNEQFF
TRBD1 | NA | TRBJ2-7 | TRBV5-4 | TGTGCCAGCAGCGAAGACAGGGGCTACTCCTACGAGCAGTACTTC | CASSEDRGYSYEQYF
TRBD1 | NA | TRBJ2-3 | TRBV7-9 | TGTGCCAGCAGCTTAGCTGTGACAGGGGGCACAGATACGCAGTATTTT | CASSLAVTGGTDTQYF
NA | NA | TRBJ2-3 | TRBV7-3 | TGTGCCAGCAGCTTAAGCTACACAGATACGCAGTATTTT | CASSLSYTDTQYF
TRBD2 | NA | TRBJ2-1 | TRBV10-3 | TGTGCCATCAGTGAGTCGAAGGGGAGGGTGACTAGCGGGCTTTACAATGAGCAGTTCTTC | CAISESKGRVTSGLYNEQFF
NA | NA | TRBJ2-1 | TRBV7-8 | TGTGCCAGCAGCTTAGCCGGGGTGGGGAACTACTACAATGAGCAGTTCTTC | CASSLAGVGNYYNEQFF
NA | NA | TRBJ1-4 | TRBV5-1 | TGCGCCAGCAGACCGACAGGCCTTAATGAAAAACTGTTTTTT | CASRPTGLNEKLFF
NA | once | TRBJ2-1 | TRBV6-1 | TGTGCCAGCAGGTTGGTCAGCGAATACAATGAGCAGTTCTTC | CASRLVSEYNEQFF
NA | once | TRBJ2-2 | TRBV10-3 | TGTGCCATCAGTGAGTCGTGGGGGGGGCTCAACGGGGAGCTGTTTTTT | CAISESWGGLNGELFF
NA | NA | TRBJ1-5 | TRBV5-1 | TGCGCCAGCAGCGTACAGGGACCTCCTCAGCCCCAGCATTTT | CASSVQGPPQPQHF
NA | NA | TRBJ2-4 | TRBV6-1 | TGTGCCAGCAGTGAACATCGGGGAACGGCCAAAAACATTCAGTACTTC | CASSEHRGTAKNIQYF
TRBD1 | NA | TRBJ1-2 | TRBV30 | TGTGCCTGGAATTACCGGGACAGGGGGAACTATGGCTACACCTTC | CAWNYRDRGNYGYTF
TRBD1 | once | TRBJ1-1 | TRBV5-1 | TGCGCCAGCTATCAATCAGGGGGCTCGAACACTGAAGCTTTCTTT | CASYQSGGSNTEAFF
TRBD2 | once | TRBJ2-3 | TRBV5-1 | TGCGCCAGCAGCTCTAGCGGAAGCACAGATACGCAGTATTTT | CASSSSGSTDTQYF
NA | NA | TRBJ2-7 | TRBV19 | TGTGCCAGTAGTATGGGCCGCCAAGGATACGAGCAGTACTTC | CASSMGRQGYEQYF
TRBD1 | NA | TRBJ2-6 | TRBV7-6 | TGTGCCAGCAGCTTAGGCGCAGGGGGATTATCTGGGGCCAACGTCCTGACTTTC | CASSLGAGGLSGANVLTF
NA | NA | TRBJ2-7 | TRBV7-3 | TGTGCCAGCAGCCCAAGCGGAAATTACGAGCAGTACTTC | CASSPSGNYEQYF
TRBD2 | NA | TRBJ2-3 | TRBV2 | TGTGTACTAGCGGGAGGGACCAGCACAGATACGCAGTATTTT | CVLAGGTSTDTQYF
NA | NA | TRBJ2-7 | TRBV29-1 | TGCAGCGCCGGACACCTATCCTACGAGCAGTACTTC | CSAGHLSYEQYF
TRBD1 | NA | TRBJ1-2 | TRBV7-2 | TGTGCCAGCAGGACAGGGCGAGACTATGGCTACACCTTC | CASRTGRDYGYTF
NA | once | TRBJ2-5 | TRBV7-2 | TGTGCCAGCAGCTTTTACGAGCGGAGAGGGGAGACCCAGTACTTC | CASSFYERRGETQYF
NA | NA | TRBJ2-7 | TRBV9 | TGTGCCAGCAGCCCCGGTACCTACGAGCAGTACTTC | CASSPGTYEQYF
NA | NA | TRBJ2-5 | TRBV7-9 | TGTGCCAGCAGCATCCCTTATAGAGAGACCCAGTACTTC | CASSIPYRETQYF
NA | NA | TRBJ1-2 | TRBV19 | TGTGCCAGTAGACCATCACAGGGTAGCTATGGCTACACCTTC | CASRPSQGSYGYTF
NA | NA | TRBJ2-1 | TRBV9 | TGTGCCAGCAGCGTAGTGCCCAGCGGGTCGGGAAATGAGCAGTTCTTC | CASSVVPSGSGNEQFF
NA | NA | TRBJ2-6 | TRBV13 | TGTGCCAGCAGCCGACAGTCTGCTGGGGCCAACGTCCTGACTTTC | CASSRQSAGANVLTF
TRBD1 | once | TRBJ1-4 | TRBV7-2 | TGTGCCAGCAGCCGAGGGGGCCCTAATGAAAAACTGTTTTTT | CASSRGGPNEKLFF
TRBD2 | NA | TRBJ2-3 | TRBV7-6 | TGTGCCAGCAGCTTAGTTGGACTAGCGGGAATCCTTGGCACAGATACGCAGTATTTT | CASSLVGLAGILGTDTQYF